The rows below give T cell receptor beta chains drawn from one sample of a study of T cells in Graves' hyperthyroidism and ophthalmopathy. MiXCR, applied by TCRdb to the multiplex PCR reads, yields one record per CDR3 protein. The table has around 700,000 distinct CDR3 sequences, approximately 19% seen once. The source material was blood. The receptors were sampled from a woman in her forties or fifties with Graves' hyperthyroidism that later progressed to Graves' ophthalmopathy. The CDR3 runs from the conserved cysteine through the conserved F or W. The order of the fields is clone size, D gene, J gene, V gene, CDR3 protein, CDR3 DNA. D genes are given only for firm matches. Clone sizes are given selectively: once, few, many, or a class where the clone is expanded.

many	.	TRBJ2-2	TRBV7-2	CASSLDGRGSGELFF	TGTGCCAGCAGCTTAGACGGTCGGGGCTCCGGGGAGCTGTTTTTT
many	.	TRBJ1-1	TRBV7-8	CASSLAINSLNTEAFF	TGTGCCAGCAGCTTAGCGATTAACAGCTTGAACACTGAAGCTTTCTTT
.	.	TRBJ1-5	TRBV27	CASSLSSQTGPQHF	TGTGCCAGCAGTTTGAGTAGCCAGACGGGGCCCCAGCATTTT
.	.	TRBJ2-2	TRBV4-1	CASSFKRGGGELFF	TGCGCCAGCAGCTTCAAAAGGGGCGGCGGGGAGCTGTTTTTT
few	TRBD1	TRBJ2-5	TRBV7-7	CASSQRQGQQETQYF	TGTGCTAGCAGCCAAAGACAGGGGCAACAAGAGACCCAGTACTTC
many	.	TRBJ2-1	TRBV20-1	CSAQRTGDSEQFF	TGCAGTGCTCAGCGGACGGGGGACAGCGAGCAGTTCTTC
.	.	TRBJ1-1	TRBV27	CASSFDAGRTEAFF	TGTGCCAGCAGTTTCGACGCGGGGAGGACTGAAGCTTTCTTT
.	TRBD1	TRBJ1-5	TRBV19	CASTRGGAYQPQHF	TGTGCCAGTACCAGGGGGGGGGCCTATCAGCCCCAGCATTTT
.	.	TRBJ2-1	TRBV28	CASTTGGTGNEQFF	TGTGCCAGCACCACCGGCGGGACGGGCAATGAGCAGTTCTTC
few	.	TRBJ1-2	TRBV29-1	CSAEAGYYGYTF	TGCAGCGCAGAGGCCGGGTACTATGGCTACACCTTC
many	.	TRBJ1-2	TRBV6-1	CATSWAYGYTF	TGTGCCACCAGCTGGGCCTATGGCTACACCTTC
.	.	TRBJ2-2	TRBV14	CASSQLFRPGELFF	TGTGCCAGCAGCCAACTATTCAGACCCGGGGAGCTGTTTTTT
few	TRBD2	TRBJ2-3	TRBV20-1	CSASRSASGSTDTQYF	TGCAGTGCTAGCAGGTCCGCTAGCGGTAGCACAGATACGCAGTATTTT
many	TRBD1	TRBJ1-2	TRBV3-1	CASSPTGDRGYTF	TGTGCCAGCAGCCCGACAGGGGATAGGGGCTACACCTTC
few	.	TRBJ2-1	TRBV30	CAWSVLGASEQFF	TGTGCCTGGAGTGTCCTGGGTGCCAGTGAGCAGTTCTTC
few	.	TRBJ1-3	TRBV20-1	CSARGMASSGNTIYF	TGCAGTGCTAGAGGGATGGCGAGCTCTGGAAACACCATATATTTT
many	.	TRBJ2-5	TRBV3-1	CASSQSLGQETQYF	TGTGCCAGCAGCCAAAGTCTAGGACAAGAGACCCAGTACTTC
.	TRBD1	TRBJ1-4	TRBV14	CASSSSGTGWEKLFF	TGTGCCAGCAGCTCCTCCGGGACAGGATGGGAAAAACTGTTTTTT
few	.	TRBJ2-7	TRBV6-2/TRBV6-3	CASSYGFGWEQYF	TGTGCCAGCAGTTACGGTTTCGGGTGGGAGCAGTACTTC
many	TRBD1	TRBJ1-1	TRBV6-1	CASSARDRDFLNTEAFF	TGTGCCAGCAGTGCAAGGGACAGGGACTTCCTGAACACTGAAGCTTTCTTT
many	.	TRBJ2-7	TRBV11-2	CASSPTRGGLYYEQYF	TGTGCCAGCAGCCCGACCAGGGGGGGCCTTTACTACGAGCAGTACTTC